In this sample, the clone carrying this TCR beta chain turned up a few times. Its antigen is unknown. Per the germline V gene, CDR1 is MNHEY and CDR2 is SVGAGI. V was pared by 3 bases and J by 6 bases, with 15 bases between. The CDR3 has 14 amino acids. CDR3 regions were amplified by Arm-PCR using iRepertoire HTBI primers to build TCR beta libraries. Authors' data handling: Throughout the samples, researchers identified some 62 TRBV and approximately 15 TRBJ segments. Via MiXCR, TCRdb re-called the multiplex PCR reads, giving one row per CDR3 protein. TCRdb, rather than the study authors, made the V and J calls. The table shows about 540,000 distinct CDR3 sequences, with approximately 12% occurring only once. This sample is drawn from a study of regulatory T cells in long-lasting Graves disease. Study-level findings and limits: Persistent disease preferred TRBV28, TRBJ1-2 and TRBJ2-5.

The sample's time point: newly diagnosed GD, antithyroid drugs for less than 3 months. Construction of the TCR library relied on RNA isolated from PBMCs. Another study also made use of these data, one on T cells in Graves' hyperthyroidism and ophthalmopathy.

The J gene is TRBJ2-7, the V gene TRBV6-5; D call uncertain. This clonotype was obtained from a man aged 30 to 39 with Graves disease. Here the sequenced sample was peripheral blood mononuclear cells (PBMCs), taken at new diagnosis, from a patient treated with antithyroid drugs. Written as DNA, the CDR3 is TGTGCCAGCAGTTATGTCCCAACTTACCCCGAGCAGTACTTC. It codes for CASSYVPTYPEQYF.